A selection of T cell receptor beta chains follows, all from one sample in a study of T cell responses to AZD1222 COVID-19 vaccine. The repertoire was sequenced with immunoSEQ multiplex PCR; TCRdb's copy has only in-frame clones and lacks some. This sample has fewer than 150,000 clones, with under 95% found just once. Material: peripheral blood, obtained 28 days after the second AZD1222 dose. These receptors originate from an adult who received the AZD1222 COVID-19 vaccine. The CDR3 runs from the conserved cysteine through the conserved F or W.

j_call | v_call | cdr3_aa
TRBJ2-1 | TRBV4-3 | CASSTRVLPHSYNEQFF
TRBJ2-5 | TRBV19 | CASRGLAAGEETQYF
TRBJ2-7 | TRBV3-1/TRBV3-2 | CASSQGSSAPYEQYF
TRBJ2-7 | TRBV11-1 | CASSVIGTSGTEQYF
TRBJ2-2 | TRBV7-8 | CASSFMDSHTGELFF
TRBJ2-7 | TRBV30 | CAWSVRGNEQYF
TRBJ1-2 | TRBV3-1/TRBV3-2 | CASSQEVQGKGYTF
TRBJ2-7 | TRBV6-1 | CASSASRDRVSHEQYF
TRBJ2-6 | TRBV4-3 | CASSQAIFSGANVLTF
TRBJ2-1 | TRBV7-3 | CASSLDSYNEQFF
TRBJ1-6 | TRBV4-1 | CASSRAGDNSPLHF
TRBJ2-7 | TRBV6-2/TRBV6-3 | CASSYSPSGGLAF
TRBJ2-7 | TRBV11-1 | CASSFHQGTASYEQYF
TRBJ1-1 | TRBV14 | CASSLPGQMNTEAFF
TRBJ2-6 | TRBV3-1/TRBV3-2 | CASNRGSGANVLTF
TRBJ2-7 | TRBV19 | CASSLQGMEREQYF
TRBJ2-3 | TRBV7-6 | CASSLGDDTQYF
TRBJ1-2 | TRBV15 | CATSRVQTAAAEGYTF
TRBJ2-5 | TRBV20-1 | CSAIESWLAGGQETQYF
TRBJ1-2 | TRBV15 | CATSRVRVGDGYTF
TRBJ2-7 | TRBV7-9 | CASRGQGNSYEQYF
TRBJ1-1 | TRBV6-2/TRBV6-3 | CASSPERTNTEAFF
TRBJ1-4 | TRBV10-3 | CAISGGGGTNEKLFF
TRBJ1-6 | TRBV6-6 | CASSYSRNNSPLHF
TRBJ2-7 | TRBV6-6 | CASSPGLAGGSSYEQYF
TRBJ2-3 | TRBV23-1 | CASSSISDFSDTQYF
TRBJ1-1 | TRBV6-5 | CASLAGTRGNTEAFF
TRBJ2-3 | TRBV7-2 | CASSTTIPGARVKTQYF
TRBJ2-3 | TRBV7-9 | CASSPTADTQYF
TRBJ1-1 | TRBV27 | CASSLTYRGPLAFF
TRBJ2-7 | TRBV28 | CASSQPGLAGASSYEQYF
TRBJ1-4 | TRBV2 | CASSWEGAHEKLFF
TRBJ2-7 | TRBV19 | CASSTTSGSSYEQYF
TRBJ1-2 | TRBV27 | CASSPDRMSNYGYTF
TRBJ1-5 | TRBV5-1 | CASSQAGGEQPQHF
TRBJ1-1 | TRBV12-5 | CASGLVQVVSTEAFF
TRBJ1-2 | TRBV28 | CASGDGNYGYTF
TRBJ2-5 | TRBV7-9 | CASSSGLALQETQYF
TRBJ2-1 | TRBV2 | CAFEALAGYNEQFF
TRBJ1-1 | TRBV14 | CASSLLAGVNTEAFF
TRBJ1-2 | TRBV2 | CASSGVTRDMSNYGYTF
TRBJ1-2 | TRBV29-1 | CSVVASRSYGYTF
TRBJ1-3 | TRBV7-2 | CASSDGLGNTIYF
TRBJ1-2 | TRBV4-3 | CASSQDLAAGEIYGYTF
TRBJ1-1 | TRBV3-1/TRBV3-2 | CASSLKGAGTEAFF
TRBJ2-2 | TRBV7-2 | CASSPRSWGTGELFF
TRBJ1-1 | TRBV28 | CASSRGGRIPEAFF
TRBJ1-5 | TRBV6-5 | CASSYKWGRNQPQHF
TRBJ1-2 | TRBV14 | CASSRGTAYGYTF
TRBJ2-7 | TRBV5-6 | CASSLRLYEQYF
TRBJ2-2 | TRBV12-3/TRBV12-4 | CASKGQVTGELFF